This T cell receptor (beta chain) was sequenced in a study of cytomegalovirus exposure and HLA in healthy donors. Study results and limitations: For cytomegalovirus status, the classifier reportedly gave diagnoses with high specificity and sensitivity. Subsequent analysis showed first-cohort TCR clusters tending to co-occur in 95 to 150 validation repertoires. The majority of TCR sequences were rare, yet some public TCRs appeared in many donors.

In germline, CDR1 is LNHNV, CDR2 YYDKDF (reference sequence). The CDR3 loop spans 14 amino acids. V shed 3 bases and J shed 3 bases, with 9 bases lying between them. Sequencing was performed with immunoSEQ multiplex PCR; in TCRdb, only in-frame clones are kept and a portion is missing. Here the sample spans 71,000 or so clones, roughly 94% being singletons. With regard to this clone: As yet, its antigen is unknown.

The source is a man aged 18-30 years in good health and CMV-seropositive. Material: PBMCs. The chain links TRBV15 to TRBJ1-5; no firm D call. The CDR3 region is CATSSGVSNQPQHF. CDR3 bases: TGTGCCACCAGCAGCGGGGTTTCCAATCAGCCCCAGCATTTT. The variable domain in full, with the rest retrieved from reference TRBV15 and TRBJ1-5, is DAMVIQNPRYQVTQFGKPVTLSCSQTLNHNVMYWYQQKSSQAPKLLFHYYDKDFNNEADTPDNFQSRRPNTSFCFLDIRSPGLGDTAMYLCATSSGVSNQPQHFGDGTRLSIL.